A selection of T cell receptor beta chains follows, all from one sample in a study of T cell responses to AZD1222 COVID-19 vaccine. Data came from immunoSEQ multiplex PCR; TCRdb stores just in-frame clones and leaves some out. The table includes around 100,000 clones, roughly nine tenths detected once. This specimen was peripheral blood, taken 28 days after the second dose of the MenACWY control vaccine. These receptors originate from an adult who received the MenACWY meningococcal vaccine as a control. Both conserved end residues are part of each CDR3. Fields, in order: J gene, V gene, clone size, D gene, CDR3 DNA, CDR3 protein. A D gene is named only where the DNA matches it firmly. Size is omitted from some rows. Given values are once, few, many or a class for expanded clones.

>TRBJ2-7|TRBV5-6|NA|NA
TGTGCCAGCAGCCGAGAATACGAGCAGTACTTC
CASSREYEQYF
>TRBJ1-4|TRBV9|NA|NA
TGTGCCAGCAGCGTACGTGGCGATAATGAAAAACTGTTTTTT
CASSVRGDNEKLFF
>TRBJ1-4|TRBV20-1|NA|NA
TGCAGTGCTAGGGAAAATGAAAAACTGTTTTTT
CSARENEKLFF
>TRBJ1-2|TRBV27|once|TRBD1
TGTGCCAGCAGTTTATCCTCACAGGGGCGCTATGGCTACACCTTC
CASSLSSQGRYGYTF
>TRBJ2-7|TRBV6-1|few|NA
TGTGCCAGCAGTGAAGCTGTATCCACTAGCTACGAGCAGTACTTC
CASSEAVSTSYEQYF
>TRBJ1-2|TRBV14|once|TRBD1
TGTGCCAGCAGCCAGACTAGGACAGGGGACAGCTACACCTTC
CASSQTRTGDSYTF
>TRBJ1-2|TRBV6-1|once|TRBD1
TGTGCCAGCAGTGAATTCGGGACAGCCCTCTACACCTTC
CASSEFGTALYTF
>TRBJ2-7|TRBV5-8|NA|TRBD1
TGTGCCAGCAGCTTGGAAGGGACAGGTTCCCGGCGTTGGTACTTC
CASSLEGTGSRRWYF
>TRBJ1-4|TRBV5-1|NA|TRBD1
TGCGCCAGCAGCTGGGGGACAGGGGGTAATGAAAAACTGTTTTTT
CASSWGTGGNEKLFF
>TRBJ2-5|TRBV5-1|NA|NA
TGCGCCAGCAGCTACGGACGGGGGGCGCAGGAGACCCAGTACTTC
CASSYGRGAQETQYF
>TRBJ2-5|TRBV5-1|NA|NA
TGCGCCAGCAGCTTGGGATTCGGACAGAGCCAAGAGACCCAGTACTTC
CASSLGFGQSQETQYF
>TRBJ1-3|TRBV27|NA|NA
TGTGCCAGCAGTTCCGCCAGGAGCTCTGGAAACACCATATATTTT
CASSSARSSGNTIYF
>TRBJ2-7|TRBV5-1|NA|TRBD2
TGCGCCAGCAGCTTTGCCGGCATCAGCTCGGGGGGGCTGAACGAGCAGTACTTC
CASSFAGISSGGLNEQYF
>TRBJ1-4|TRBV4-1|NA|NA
TGCGCCAGCAGCCAAGATATAGGCTCCGGAGGGGAAAAACTGTTTTTT
CASSQDIGSGGEKLFF
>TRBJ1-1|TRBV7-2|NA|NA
TGTGCCAGCAGCTTATCTTGGGGGGGCACTGAAGCTTTCTTT
CASSLSWGGTEAFF
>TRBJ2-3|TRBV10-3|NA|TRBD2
TGTGCCATCAGTGAGGGAGCTAGCGGGTCGGGGGGTACGCAGTATTTT
CAISEGASGSGGTQYF
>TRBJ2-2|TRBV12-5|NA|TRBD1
TGTGCTAGTGGCCCGGACAGGGTGAACACCGGGGAGCTGTTTTTT
CASGPDRVNTGELFF
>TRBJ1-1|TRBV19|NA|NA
TGTGCCAGTAGTCCGGTCTCGGGGAACACTGAAGCTTTCTTT
CASSPVSGNTEAFF
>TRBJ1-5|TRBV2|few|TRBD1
TGTGCCAGCAGGGATACAGGGGGGATTCAGCCCCAGCATTTT
CASRDTGGIQPQHF
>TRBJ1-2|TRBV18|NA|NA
TGTGCCAGCTCACCTCCGGGAAGGGCCGATTCTAACTATGGCTACACCTTC
CASSPPGRADSNYGYTF
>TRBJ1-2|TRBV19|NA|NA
TGTGCCAGTAGTACAGGGGTTGCGAACTATGGCTACACCTTC
CASSTGVANYGYTF
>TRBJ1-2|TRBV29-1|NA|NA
TGCAGCGTTGCTAGAGGGTCCAACTATGGCTACACCTTC
CSVARGSNYGYTF
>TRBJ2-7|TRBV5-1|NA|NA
TGCGCCAGCAGCTTTACATCGGATAGCTCCTACGAGCAGTACTTC
CASSFTSDSSYEQYF
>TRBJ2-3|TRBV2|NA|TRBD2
TGTGCCAGCAGTCCTGAACGGGGGGGCACAGATACGCAGTATTTT
CASSPERGGTDTQYF
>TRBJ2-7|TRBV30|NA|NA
TGTGCCTGGGGAAGGATGGTCGAAAGCCACGAGCAGTACTTC
CAWGRMVESHEQYF
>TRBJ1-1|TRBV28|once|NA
TGTGCCAGCAGTCCCCCAGGACAGAAAGCTTTCTTT
CASSPPGQKAFF
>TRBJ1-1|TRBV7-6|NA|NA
TGTGCCAGCAGCCTGATCGATGAAGCTTTCTTT
CASSLIDEAFF
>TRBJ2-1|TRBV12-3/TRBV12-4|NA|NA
TGTGCCAGCAGTCCGGACAGTCCAACTGAGCAGTTCTTC
CASSPDSPTEQFF
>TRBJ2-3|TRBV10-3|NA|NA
TGTGCCATCAGTGGGTCTTCAGGGGTTGGTGGAGATACGCAGTATTTT
CAISGSSGVGGDTQYF
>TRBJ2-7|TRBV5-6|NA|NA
TGTGCCAGCAGCTTTTCGGTTCGACCCTACGAGCAGTACTTC
CASSFSVRPYEQYF
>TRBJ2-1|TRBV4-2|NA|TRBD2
TGTGCCAGCAGCCAAACGACTAGCGGGGGCCCCGAGCAGTTCTTC
CASSQTTSGGPEQFF
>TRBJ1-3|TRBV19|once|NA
TGTGCCAGTAGTATGGGCGTCTCTGGAAACACCATATATTTT
CASSMGVSGNTIYF
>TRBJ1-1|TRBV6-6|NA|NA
TGTGCCAGCAGGCCGGACAGATTGAACACTGAAGCTTTCTTT
CASRPDRLNTEAFF
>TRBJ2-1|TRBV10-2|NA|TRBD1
TGCGCCAGCAGTAAACTACAGGGGGCGCGCGCGAATGAGCAGTTCTTC
CASSKLQGARANEQFF
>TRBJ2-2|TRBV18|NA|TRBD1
TGTGCCAGCTCACCAATGGGACAGACGAACACCGGGGAGCTGTTTTTT
CASSPMGQTNTGELFF
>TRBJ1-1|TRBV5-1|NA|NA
TGCGCCAGCGGCTGGGGGGCGGGCACTGAAGCTTTCTTT
CASGWGAGTEAFF
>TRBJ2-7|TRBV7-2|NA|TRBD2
TGTGCCAGCAGTCGCATGGCGCTAGCGGAGGAATACGAGCAGTACTTC
CASSRMALAEEYEQYF
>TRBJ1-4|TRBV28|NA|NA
TGTGCCAGCAGTTTTGTGGGGCGGGGTTTAACTAATGAAAAACTGTTTTTT
CASSFVGRGLTNEKLFF
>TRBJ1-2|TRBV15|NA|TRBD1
TGTGCCACCAGCAGAGAGGGACAGGGTAGAGGCTACACCTTC
CATSREGQGRGYTF
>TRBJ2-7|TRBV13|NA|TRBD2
TGTGCCAGCAGCCACCATAGCGGGGGGGTCGGAGAGCAGTACTTC
CASSHHSGGVGEQYF
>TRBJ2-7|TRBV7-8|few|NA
TGTGCCAGCAGCTCAAGTACAGGGTACGGGCAGTACTTC
CASSSSTGYGQYF
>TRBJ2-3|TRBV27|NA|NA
TGTGCCAGCAGTTATATGGGAGAGGATACGCAGTATTTT
CASSYMGEDTQYF
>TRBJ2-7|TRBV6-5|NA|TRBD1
TGTGCCAGCAGTAGACAGGGCTACGAGCAGTACTTC
CASSRQGYEQYF
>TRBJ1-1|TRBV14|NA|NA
TGTGCCAGCAGCCAAGATTCGGGCCCAGGACTGTACACTGAAGCTTTCTTT
CASSQDSGPGLYTEAFF
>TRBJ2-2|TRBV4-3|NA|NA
TGCGCCAGCAGCCAAGCAGGTCTGCGGTCTAGACTGACCGGGGAGCTGTTTTTT
CASSQAGLRSRLTGELFF
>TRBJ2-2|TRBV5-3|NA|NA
TGTGCCAGAAGCCGGGACCCCGTAACGGTGAGGGAGCTGTTTTTT
CARSRDPVTVRELFF
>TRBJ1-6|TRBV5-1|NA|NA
TGCGCCAGCAGACATGGACTGAGCTCCTATAATTCACCCCTCCACTTT
CASRHGLSSYNSPLHF
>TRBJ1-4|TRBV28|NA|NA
TGTGCCAGAGCCGGGTTTCCCGGGGTAGAAAAACTGTTTTTT
CARAGFPGVEKLFF
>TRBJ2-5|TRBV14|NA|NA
TGTGCCAGCAGCCAGGGGGTCGGAGAGACCCAGTACTTC
CASSQGVGETQYF
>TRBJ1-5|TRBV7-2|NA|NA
TGTGCCAGCAGCTTAGAGCCCAAACAGCCCCAGCATTTT
CASSLEPKQPQHF